This passage covers 8 T cell receptor beta chains from one sample sequenced in a study of patients and donors after allogeneic stem cell transplantation. TCRdb independently ran MiXCR on the RT-PCR reads; one entry per CDR3 protein. Of roughly 880,000 distinct CDR3 sequences listed, 15% to 20% were seen once; the top ten hold roughly 6%. Sequenced sample: blood, either unsorted or a sorted T cell fraction (not recorded which). These receptors were collected from a human donor who was either an allogeneic HSCT recipient or a stem cell or donor lymphocyte infusion donor (not recorded which). It is not recorded whose cells these are; they may come from a transplant donor.

This clonotype has at least ten counts. The rearrangement joins TRBV12-3 or TRBV12-4 to TRBJ1-1; a weak D match, TRBD1 (5 bases). V dropped 1 base and J dropped 4 bases, with 7 bases sitting between them. The CDR3 is 13 amino acids. In nucleotides, the CDR3 is TGTGCCAGCAGTTTAGGAGGGACCACTGAAGCTTTCTTT. It encodes CASSLGGTTEAFF.

This clonotype was observed a few times. The rearrangement uses TRBV18 and TRBJ2-5; TRBD1 matches 8 bases. The CDR3 length is 15 residues. Germline V gene data show CDR1 as KGHSH and CDR2 as LQKENI. V lost 2 bases to trimming and J lost 1 base; unmatched junction nucleotides: 3. The CDR3 nucleotides read TGTGCCAGCTCACCAGGAGACAGGGGCCAAGAGACCCAGTACTTC. Its protein product is CASSPGDRGQETQYF.

This rearrangement joins TRBV7-2 to TRBJ1-5; the match to TRBD1 covers 9 bases. With V trimmed by 6 bases and J by 5 bases, 5 bases remained unmatched. CDR1 and CDR2 (germline): SGHTA, FQGNSA. CDR3 length equals 14 residues. The CDR3 DNA reads TGTGCCAGCAGGCCGGGACAGGGACATCAGCCCCAGCATTTT. Amino acid sequence: CASRPGQGHQPQHF. Based on the CDR3 plus reference TRBV7-2 and TRBJ1-5, the full variable domain is GAGVSQSPSNKVTEKGKDVELRCDPISGHTALYWYRQSLGQGLEFLIYFQGNSAPDKSGLPSDRFSAERTGGSVSTLTIQRTQQEDSAVYLCASRPGQGHQPQHFGDGTRLSIL.

The chain recombines TRBV7-7 with TRBJ2-3; 7 bases are a match to TRBD1. The J segment lost 4 bases and the V segment lost 5 bases, leaving 9 bases of the junction unmatched. Germline lookup yields CDR1 SSHAT and CDR2 FNYEAQ (reference sequence). The CDR3 length is 15 residues. The CDR3 DNA follows: TGTGCCAGCAGCCACGGGACAGTCGGGGCAGATACGCAGTATTTT. Translating it yields CASSHGTVGADTQYF.

The CDR3 region is CASSYLAFMGADYGYTF. The CDR3, as DNA: TGTGCCAGCAGTTACCTGGCCTTCATGGGCGCGGACTATGGCTACACCTTC. V usage is TRBV6-5 and J usage is TRBJ1-2; D is ambiguous. The length of the CDR3 is 17 residues. Deletions cut 2 bases from V and 3 bases from J, with 19 bases between. Germline-derived CDR1 and CDR2 are MNHEY and SVGAGI.

The chain joins TRBV6-5 to TRBJ2-2; tentative D call: TRBD1 (7 bases). The V gene's germline CDR1 is MNHEY and CDR2 SVGAGI. Between the trimmed V and J ends, which lost 0 bases and 9 bases, there was a span of 20 bases. The CDR3 has 17 residues. The chain's CDR3 is CASSYSFGSGGLRELFF. The CDR3 DNA is TGTGCCAGCAGTTACTCATTCGGTTCAGGGGGACTCAGGGAGCTGTTTTTT.

The chain uses TRBV5-1 and TRBJ2-5, with D possibly matching TRBD2 (5 bases). The V gene's germline CDR1 is SGHRS and CDR2 YFSETQ. CDR3 size: 13 residues. V was trimmed by 0 bases and J by 6 bases, leaving 9 bases between them. The CDR3 spells CASSLGGPKTQYF. CDR3 sequence (DNA): TGCGCCAGCAGCTTGGGAGGGCCGAAGACCCAGTACTTC.

The gene calls are TRBV9 and TRBJ2-1; possibly TRBD1 for D (6 bases). Germline CDR1 and CDR2: SGDLS and YYNGEE. Trimming took off 3 bases at V and 0 bases at J, with 13 bases between the two ends. The CDR3 loop spans 16 amino acids. The CDR3 DNA is TGTGCCAGCAGCGCTGGTGGGACACACTCCTACAATGAGCAGTTCTTC. Translating gives CASSAGGTHSYNEQFF. The variable domain in full, completed from reference TRBV9 and TRBJ2-1, reads DSGVTQTPKHLITATGQRVTLRCSPRSGDLSVYWYQQSLDQGLQFLIQYYNGEERAKGNILERFSAQQFPDLHSELNLSSLELGDSALYFCASSAGGTHSYNEQFFGPGTRLTVL.